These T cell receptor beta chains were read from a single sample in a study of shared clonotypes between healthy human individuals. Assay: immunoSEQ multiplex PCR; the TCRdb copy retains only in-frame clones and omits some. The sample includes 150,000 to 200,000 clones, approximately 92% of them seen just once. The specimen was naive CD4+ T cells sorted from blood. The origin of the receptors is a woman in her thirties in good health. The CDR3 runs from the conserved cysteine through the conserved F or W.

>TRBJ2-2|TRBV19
CASSGLAGNTGELFF
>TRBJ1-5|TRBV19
CASNPGGNQPQHF
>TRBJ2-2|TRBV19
CASSMGTGELFF
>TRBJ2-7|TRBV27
CASRITSGRAYEQYF
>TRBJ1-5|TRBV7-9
CASSPAGFQPQHF
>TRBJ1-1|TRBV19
CASSIRTGGTEAFF
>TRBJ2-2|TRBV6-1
CASSGLAVNTGELFF
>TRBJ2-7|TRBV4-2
CASSQDRAGTYEQYF
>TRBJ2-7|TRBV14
CASSENPGVRKRHEQYF
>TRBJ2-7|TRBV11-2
CASSSLRDRGEQYF
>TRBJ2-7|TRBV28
CASSGGTPVEQYF
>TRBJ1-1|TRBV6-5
CASSYLPGRYNTEAFF
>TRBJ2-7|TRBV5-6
CASSFWETYEQYF
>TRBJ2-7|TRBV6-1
CATDAGNSRSEQYF
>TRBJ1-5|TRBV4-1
CASSQNRGGPDSNQPQHF
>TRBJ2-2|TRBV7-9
CASSSTSENTGELFF
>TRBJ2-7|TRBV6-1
CASSEQSGYEQYF
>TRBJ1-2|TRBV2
CASGGSPADDYGYTF
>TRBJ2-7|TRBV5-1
CASSFNPQGGSYEQYF
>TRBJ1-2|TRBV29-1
CSGQDWSYGYTF
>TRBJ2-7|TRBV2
CASSRDLSYEQYF
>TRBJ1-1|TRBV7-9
CASRNRGTKNTEAFF
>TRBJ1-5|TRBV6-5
CASSSGHPYSNQPQHF
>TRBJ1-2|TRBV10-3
CAISESTQAGGYTF
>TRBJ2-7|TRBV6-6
CASSRIKGQGYEQYF
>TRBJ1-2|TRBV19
CASSRMDRSTFYGYTF
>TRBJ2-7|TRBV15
CATSRPQGTSGYYEQYF
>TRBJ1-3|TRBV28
CASSPGDSASGNTIYF
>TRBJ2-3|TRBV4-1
CASSQGLMREWGDTQYF
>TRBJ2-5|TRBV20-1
CSALQETQYF
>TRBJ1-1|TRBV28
CASSSGTLDAFF
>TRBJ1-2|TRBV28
CASRKTANDGYTF
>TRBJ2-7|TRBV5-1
CASSLVGSSYEQYF
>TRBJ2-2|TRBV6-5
CASSYSQYTGELFF
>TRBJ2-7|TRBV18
CASSPRGSGSSYEQYF
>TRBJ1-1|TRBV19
CASSDRGTEAFF
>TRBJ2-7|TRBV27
CASSLAGTRTFGQYF
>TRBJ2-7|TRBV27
CASSFVTAYEQYF
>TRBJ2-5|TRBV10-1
CASSAGGEEQYF
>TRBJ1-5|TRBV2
CASSDTGDQPQHF
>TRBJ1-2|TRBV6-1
CAISTGGYGYTF